The T cell receptor beta chain under discussion was sequenced for a study of siplizumab effects on memory and regulatory T cells. Study-wide points: Roughly 75-97% of proliferating CD4+ or CD8+ clones lacked an assignable naive or memory phenotype. With siplizumab, mappable alloreactive CD4+ clones averaged 68.8% Treg-derived, versus about 29% in controls. The mapping of alloreactive clones to unstimulated subsets covered only a minor fraction of them.

Here immunoSEQ multiplex PCR was the method, and the copy in TCRdb shows in-frame clones only, minus some. In the table there are fewer than 100,000 clones, 85% to 95% of which are singletons. Worth noting for this clone: Its antigen is unidentified. Sequence at one end of the junction differs from germline and may be a read error. Other DNA sequences within the sample encode an identical CDR3.

CDR1 is SNHLY, CDR2 FYNNEI, per germline. This CDR3 region has 15 residues. This TCR was recovered from a human donor in good health. The V call is TRBV2, the J call TRBJ1-2, with 7 bases aligning to TRBD1. Sequenced input: CD8+ T cells sorted from blood. This CDR3 is CASSDWDSPNYGYTF. The CDR3 nucleotides read TGTGCTAGCAGCGATTGGGACAGTCCAAACTATGGCTACACCTTC.